This T cell receptor (beta chain) was captured by sequencing in a study of post-analysis software for immune sequencing data. Background on the study: Included courses were relapsing-remitting and secondary progressive multiple sclerosis; progressive-relapsing multiple sclerosis was also included. General study findings and limits: Samples from one preparation batch, clustered by F measure, grouped strongly together. Multiple sclerosis patients had significantly lower normalized Chao1 diversity than controls. Roughly 5 TRBV segments (TRBV5-6, TRBV5-1 and TRBV20-1 among them) occurred more frequently in patients than in controls.

This clonotype was observed a few times. Antigen unknown. This CDR3 is 13 amino acids long. CDR1 ENHRY and CDR2 SYGVKD come from the germline V gene. V was clipped by 4 bases and J by 14 bases; unmatched bases: 10. Each TCR beta cDNA library carried unique molecular identifiers. The authors obtained some 500,000 cDNA molecules from approximately 1 to 10 million T cells. In TCRdb, the PCR reads were re-called with MiXCR into one record per CDR3 protein. The sample yields approximately 730,000 distinct CDR3 sequences, less than 35% seen once. The chain joins TRBV10-3 to TRBJ2-3, with 9 bases aligning to TRBD1. The clonotype originates from a girl aged 5 to 17 with multiple sclerosis. Sequences were obtained from blood. The CDR3, as DNA: TGTGCCATCAGTGCGGTCTCGGGACAGGGCCCGTATTTT. Translated, it gives CAISAVSGQGPYF.